Listed below are T cell receptor beta chains from one sample, sequenced in a study of cytomegalovirus exposure and HLA in healthy donors. The data were produced by immunoSEQ multiplex PCR, yet TCRdb's version contains in-frame clones alone and is incomplete. The table lists 150,000 or so clones, roughly 80% of them singletons. Sequencing was performed on PBMCs. Every receptor here comes from a man between 45 and 60 years old in good health and CMV-seropositive. The CDR3 runs from the conserved cysteine through the conserved F or W. The order of the fields is V gene, clone size, CDR3 length, J gene, D gene, CDR3 DNA, CDR3 protein. The D gene is left open where the match is weak. Some rows have no size entry. The others give once, few or many, or a class for an expanded clone.

v_gene: TRBV18; abundance: NA; len: 19; j_gene: TRBJ1-5; d_gene: TRBD1; CDR3nt: TGTGCCAGCTCACCCGCGACACGGACAGGGAAGCCTGAAACTCAGCCCCAGCATTTT; CDR3aa: CASSPATRTGKPETQPQHF
v_gene: TRBV2; abundance: NA; len: 13; j_gene: TRBJ1-1; d_gene: NA; CDR3nt: TGTGCCAGCACTGGGGGACAAAGTATGGAAGCTTTCTTT; CDR3aa: CASTGGQSMEAFF
v_gene: TRBV18; abundance: once; len: 14; j_gene: TRBJ2-6; d_gene: TRBD1; CDR3nt: TGTGCCAGCTCAGGACAGGGGGCGCGGAGGGGCCTGACTTTC; CDR3aa: CASSGQGARRGLTF
v_gene: TRBV28; abundance: NA; len: 15; j_gene: TRBJ2-1; d_gene: TRBD2; CDR3nt: TGTGCCAGCAGTTTAGTCCTAGCGGTCTACAATGAGCAGTTCTTC; CDR3aa: CASSLVLAVYNEQFF
v_gene: TRBV6-6; abundance: NA; len: 15; j_gene: TRBJ1-3; d_gene: NA; CDR3nt: TGTGCCAGCAGTCCTCCTGGGAGAGATCGAAACACCATATATTTT; CDR3aa: CASSPPGRDRNTIYF
v_gene: TRBV29-1; abundance: once; len: 11; j_gene: TRBJ2-2; d_gene: NA; CDR3nt: TGCAGCGTCGGAGAAACCGGGGAGCTGTTTTTT; CDR3aa: CSVGETGELFF
v_gene: TRBV5-1; abundance: once; len: 13; j_gene: TRBJ2-7; d_gene: NA; CDR3nt: TGCGCCAGCAGCTTGGGACAGTCCTACGAGCAGTACTTC; CDR3aa: CASSLGQSYEQYF
v_gene: TRBV5-5; abundance: few; len: 15; j_gene: TRBJ1-6; d_gene: TRBD1; CDR3nt: TGTGCCAGCAGCTTAGACAGGGGATATAATTCACCCCTCCACTTT; CDR3aa: CASSLDRGYNSPLHF
v_gene: TRBV15; abundance: NA; len: 14; j_gene: TRBJ1-5; d_gene: NA; CDR3nt: TGTGCCACCAGCAGAGCGCGAGGGAATCAGCCCCAGCATTTT; CDR3aa: CATSRARGNQPQHF
v_gene: TRBV2; abundance: NA; len: 12; j_gene: TRBJ2-7; d_gene: NA; CDR3nt: TGTGCCAGCAGTGCACAGGGCTACGAGCAGTACTTC; CDR3aa: CASSAQGYEQYF
v_gene: TRBV28; abundance: once; len: 14; j_gene: TRBJ2-3; d_gene: TRBD2; CDR3nt: TGTGCCAGTATGACTAGCGGGGGCACAGATACGCAGTATTTT; CDR3aa: CASMTSGGTDTQYF
v_gene: TRBV4-1; abundance: NA; len: 15; j_gene: TRBJ2-1; d_gene: TRBD1; CDR3nt: TGCGCCAGCAGCCAAGGGACAGGGAGGTACAATGAGCAGTTCTTC; CDR3aa: CASSQGTGRYNEQFF
v_gene: TRBV30; abundance: NA; len: 12; j_gene: TRBJ2-3; d_gene: NA; CDR3nt: TGTGCCTGGAGAAGAGGGCTAGATACGCAGTATTTT; CDR3aa: CAWRRGLDTQYF
v_gene: TRBV5-4; abundance: NA; len: 15; j_gene: TRBJ2-7; d_gene: NA; CDR3nt: TGTGCCAGCAGCTCCCCCCCGGACAGCTACTACGAGCAGTACTTC; CDR3aa: CASSSPPDSYYEQYF
v_gene: TRBV11-2; abundance: few; len: 15; j_gene: TRBJ1-1; d_gene: NA; CDR3nt: TGTGCCAGCAGTCGTCCCCCGGACACCAACACTGAAGCTTTCTTT; CDR3aa: CASSRPPDTNTEAFF
v_gene: TRBV18; abundance: NA; len: 16; j_gene: TRBJ1-6; d_gene: TRBD1; CDR3nt: TGTGCCAGCTCACCAGGGACAGGGTCCTATAATTCACCCCTCCACTTT; CDR3aa: CASSPGTGSYNSPLHF
v_gene: TRBV10-3; abundance: few; len: 14; j_gene: TRBJ2-7; d_gene: NA; CDR3nt: TGTGCCATCAGCAGTGGTGGTCCCAGGGAAGAGCAGTACTTC; CDR3aa: CAISSGGPREEQYF
v_gene: TRBV5-4; abundance: NA; len: 15; j_gene: TRBJ2-7; d_gene: NA; CDR3nt: TGTGCCAGCAGCTTGGGGCGGGACAGTCCCTACGAGCAGTACTTC; CDR3aa: CASSLGRDSPYEQYF